The 32 T cell receptor beta chains below come from one sample, sequenced in a study of tumor and adjacent non-tumor tissue in lung cancer. This sample's RNA came from whole unsorted tissue. This non-tumor lung sample came from over 3 cm beyond the tumor edge. A modified ARM-PCR protocol with three rounds of nested PCR amplified TCRbeta. A single record per CDR3 protein comes from TCRdb applying MiXCR to the multiplex PCR reads. The sample records about 86,000 distinct CDR3 sequences, 76% being singletons. Sequences were obtained from distant non-tumor lung tissue. These receptors all stem from a woman in her fifties or sixties with non-small cell lung cancer.

To note about this clonotype: This clone may be a read error of a much larger clone one base away. The rearrangement joins TRBV7-9 to TRBJ1-1; perhaps TRBD1 as D (5 bases). CDR1 is SEHNR and CDR2 is FQNEAQ in the germline V gene (reference sequence). The CDR3 runs 14 residues. CDR3 in amino acids: CASSSRAGNTEAIF. In DNA form, the CDR3 reads TGTGCCAGCAGCTCGCGGGCAGGGAACACTGAAGCTATCTTT.

This clonotype has just one count. The junction does not match germline at one end; this may be a read error. The chain combines TRBV11-2 with TRBJ2-1, with 10 nucleotides matching TRBD2. CDR3 size: 19 residues. The germline V gene encodes CDR1 SGHAT and CDR2 FQNNGV. In nucleotides, the CDR3 is TGTGCCAGCAGTTTAAGTAGCGGGGGGTCTGGGTGCGAACACAATGGGCAGTTCTTC. The encoded protein is CASSLSSGGSGCEHNGQFF.

J is TRBJ2-1 and V is TRBV5-4; D ambiguous. Germline assignment: CDR1 SGHNT and CDR2 YYREEE (reference sequence). The CDR3 spans 12 residues. V was trimmed by 2 bases and J by 7 bases, leaving 7 bases between them. For the CDR3, the DNA is TGTGCCAGCAGCTTATGCAATAATGAGCAGTTCTTC. Translation gives CASSLCNNEQFF.

A word on this clonotype: Compared with germline, one end of the junction differs, possibly owing to a read error. The CDR3 DNA reads as TGTGCAAGCAGTTTAGGGACAGGGACAAGCACCAGGGAGCTGCTTTTT. It is translated as CASSLGTGTSTRELLF. This chain links TRBV12-3 or TRBV12-4 with TRBJ2-2, with 9 bases matching TRBD1. The CDR3 loop spans 16 amino acids.

The sample holds one count of this clonotype. The junction shows a germline mismatch at one end, possibly a read error. The chain has TRBV20-1 and TRBJ2-7; the D gene is possibly TRBD1 (5 bases). CDR1 and CDR2 from the germline V gene are DFQATT and SNEGSKA (reference sequence). CDR3 length: 14 residues. This CDR3 reads CSAGASWWVYEHYF. The CDR3 DNA sequence: TGCAGTGCTGGGGCATCCTGGTGGGTTTACGAGCACTACTTC.

About this clonotype: Compared with germline, one end of the junction differs, possibly owing to a read error. The genes are TRBV4-1 and TRBJ2-7; D unresolved. The germline CDR1 and CDR2 sequences are MGHRA and YSYEKL. CDR3 length: 16 residues. CDR3: CASSQEVASAHYEQCF. CDR3 nucleotide sequence: TGCGCTAGCAGCCAAGAAGTGGCTAGTGCTCACTACGAGCAGTGCTTC.

Comments on this clonotype: A junction boundary mismatches the germline segment, possibly from a read error. This chain uses TRBV10-3 with TRBJ2-7; D is possibly TRBD1 or TRBD2 (5 bases each). The CDR3 contains 16 residues. Germline CDR1 is ENHRY and CDR2 is SYGVKD. CDR3 sequence (DNA): TGTGCCATCAGCAATAGGGGTTTGGGACGGTGCTACGAGCGGTACTTC. Residues: CAISNRGLGRCYERYF.

In its sample, this clonotype was seen once. The junction differs from germline at one of its ends, possibly a read error. The chain joins TRBV6-1 to TRBJ2-1, with unresolved D. Germline V gives CDR1 MNHNS, CDR2 SASEGT. The CDR3 spans 13 residues. The CDR3 coding sequence is TGTGCCAGCACCCTCTCAGGTGCAAATGATCAGTTCTTC. Translating gives CASTLSGANDQFF.

A remark on this clonotype: A junction end diverges from the germline sequence, so it may reflect a read error. The genes are TRBV6-1 and TRBJ2-6; the D gene could be TRBD1 or TRBD2 (5 bases each). The CDR3 length is 16 residues. Per the germline V gene, CDR1 is MNHNS and CDR2 is SASEGT. The CDR3 DNA reads TGTGCCAGCAAGGGGACCGGTTTGTTCGGGGCCAACGCCCTGACTTTC. Translation: CASKGTGLFGANALTF.

The V call is TRBV6-6, the J call TRBJ2-7; 7 bases line up with TRBD2. Germline V gene data show CDR1 as MNHNY and CDR2 as SVGAGI (reference sequence). V lost 0 bases to trimming and J lost 13 bases; unmatched junction nucleotides: 21. The CDR3 sequence is 17 residues long. CDR3 in DNA: TGTGCCAGCAGTTACTCGACGAGGGGCGGGAGTGGGCACGTGCAATACTTC. It is translated as CASSYSTRGGSGHVQYF.

The chain recombines TRBV11-2 with TRBJ1-3; D uncertain. The CDR3 contains 15 residues. Germline-derived CDR1 and CDR2 are SGHAT and FQNNGV. The CDR3 sequence is CESSAGMNCGNTIYF. In DNA, the CDR3 is TGTGAAAGCAGCGCAGGCATGAACTGTGGAAACACCATATATTTT.

This clonotype came up once. The junction does not match germline at one end; this may be a read error. In DNA, the CDR3 is TGTGCCAACAGCTTAGGTCGGGCAGATACCCAGTATTTT. Amino acids: CANSLGRADTQYF. V and J are TRBV11-2 and TRBJ2-3; D remains unclear. Germline CDR1 is SGHAT and CDR2 is FQNNGV. This CDR3 spans 13 amino acids.

In the case of this clonotype: A read error is likely, as this CDR3 ends without the conserved phenylalanine or tryptophan. The chain recombines TRBV28 with TRBJ1-1; possible D gene TRBD1, 5 bases. The CDR3 is 18 residues long. V was shortened by 6 bases and J by 3 bases, with 26 bases between the two germline ends. Germline CDR1 MDHEN, CDR2 SYDVKM. In DNA form, the CDR3 reads TGTGCCAGCAGCCTCCACCCTGCATCGGCAGGGATCGACACTGAAGCTTTCTCT. Its protein is CASSLHPASAGIDTEAFS.

About this clonotype: One junction end disagrees with the germline gene, perhaps due to a read error. The chain has TRBV28 and TRBJ2-2; tentatively, D is TRBD2 (5 bases). The CDR3 contains 16 residues. Looked up from germline, CDR1 is MDHEN and CDR2 is SYDVKM. This CDR3 is CASSLVNESNTGELLF. For the CDR3, the DNA is TGTGCCAGCAGTTTAGTGAACGAATCGAACACCGGGGAGCTGTTGTTT. Full variable domain (missing parts from reference TRBV28 and TRBJ2-2): DVKVTQSSRYLVKRTGEKVFLECVQDMDHENMFWYRQDPGLGLRLIYFSYDVKMKEKGDIPEGYSVSREKKERFSLILESASTNQTSMYLCASSLVNESNTGELLFGEGSRLTVL.

As for this clonotype: Germline is not matched at one junction end, which may reflect a read error. The chain employs TRBV12-3 or TRBV12-4 and TRBJ1-4, with D possibly TRBD1 on 6 matching bases. CDR3 length: 16 residues. The chain's CDR3 is CTRHPHKIGGGEKLFF. DNA for the CDR3: TGTACCAGGCACCCCCACAAAATAGGGGGAGGAGAAAAACTGTTTTTT.

About this clonotype: One end of the junction is discordant with germline, which a read error may explain. This chain joins TRBV10-1 and TRBJ2-7, with no clear D. The germline CDR1 and CDR2 sequences are WNHNN and SYGVQD (reference sequence). The length of the CDR3 is 13 residues. The CDR3 coding sequence is TGCGCCAGCAGTAAATCACGCTCCTACGAACAGTACTTC. Its translation is CASSKSRSYEQYF.

Notes on this clonotype: This may be a read error, as it is one base from a much larger clone. The rearrangement links TRBV20-1 to TRBJ2-2; 7 bases line up with TRBD2. Germline V lookup: CDR1 DFQATT, CDR2 SNEGSKA (reference sequence). CDR3 length: 13 residues. This chain's CDR3 is CSTSDRVTGELFF. The DNA for the CDR3 is TGCAGTACTAGCGATCGGGTTACCGGGGAGCTGTTTTTT.

About this clonotype itself: A read error is likely, as this CDR3 ends without the conserved phenylalanine or tryptophan. This sequence joins TRBV5-1 and TRBJ2-7; D assignment may be TRBD1 or TRBD2 (5 bases each). Germline V lookup: CDR1 SGHRS, CDR2 YFSETQ. CDR3 size: 17 residues. The CDR3 is CTSNPVGLGVRDYEQYI. For the CDR3, the DNA is TGCACCAGCAACCCGGTTGGACTGGGGGTTCGGGACTACGAGCAGTACATC.

The rearrangement joins TRBV6-5 to TRBJ2-7; 10 bases agree with TRBD2. CDR3 size: 14 residues. Per germline, CDR1 MNHEY and CDR2 SVGAGI. CDR3 protein: CTSTSSGSFYEQYF. The CDR3 DNA sequence: TGTACTAGCACGTCTAGCGGGAGCTTCTACGAGCAGTACTTC.

To note about this clonotype: The junction differs from germline at one of its ends, possibly a read error. This chain uses TRBV6-2 or TRBV6-3 with TRBJ2-3; TRBD2 matches at 8 bases. The CDR3 runs to 14 residues. CDR1 is MNHEY and CDR2 is SVGEGT in the germline V gene. The CDR3 sequence is CTSIGLAASDTQYF. The CDR3 DNA is TGTACCAGCATTGGACTAGCAGCATCAGATACGCAGTATTTT.

V usage is TRBV6-6 and J usage is TRBJ1-2; TRBD1 is a possible D gene (5 bases). Per germline, CDR1 MNHNY and CDR2 SVGAGI (reference sequence). Deletions cut 5 bases from V and 0 bases from J, with 10 bases between. There are 14 residues in the CDR3. CDR3 loop: CASSPGAANYGYTF. In DNA, the CDR3 is TGTGCCAGCAGTCCTGGGGCGGCTAACTATGGCTACACCTTC.

Ten or more counts support this clonotype. The chain couples TRBV28 to TRBJ2-7, with 8 bases lining up with TRBD2. This CDR3 contains 13 residues. Unmatched junction bases numbered 8, after V lost 7 bases and J lost 6 bases. Germline V lookup: CDR1 MDHEN, CDR2 SYDVKM. The DNA of the CDR3 is TGTGCCAGCACGGGGGGGAGCCCCTCCGAGCAGTACTTC. Its translation is CASTGGSPSEQYF.

The chain uses TRBV30 and TRBJ2-7; no firm D call. Trimming removed 3 bases from V and 10 bases from J, with 22 bases in between. Germline CDR1 GTSNPN, CDR2 SVGIG (reference sequence). CDR3 length equals 14 residues. The CDR3 DNA sequence: TGTGCCTGGAGCACTGGCGCGATGTTCCGCGAACAGTACTTC. It codes for CAWSTGAMFREQYF.

The chain uses TRBV28 and TRBJ2-1; D possibly corresponds to TRBD2 (6 bases). Per the germline V gene, CDR1 is MDHEN and CDR2 is SYDVKM. There are 15 residues in the CDR3. V lost 2 bases and J lost 7, with 15 bases in between. Here the CDR3 DNA reads TGTGCCAGCAGTTTAAGGGCGGGAAAACCTAATGAGCAGTTCTTC. This translates into CASSLRAGKPNEQFF.

A remark on this clonotype: At one end, the junction sequence differs from germline, possibly due to a read error. The chain employs TRBV28 and TRBJ1-2; D perhaps matches TRBD1 (5 bases). Germline values: CDR1 MDHEN, CDR2 SYDVKM. The CDR3 spans 17 residues. The DNA of the CDR3 is TGTGCCAGCAGTTTATTGCCGCGGGGCGGAGGGTCCACTGGCAACACCTTC. This translates into CASSLLPRGGGSTGNTF.

The sample holds many counts of this clonotype. This chain connects TRBV6-1 to TRBJ2-1; TRBD2 agrees at 11 bases. CDR3 length: 16 residues. CDR1 and CDR2 (germline): MNHNS, SASEGT. Trimming cost V 1 base and J 3 bases; bases outside gene matches: 2. The CDR3 nucleotides read TGTGCCAGCAGTGAAGAGGGGACTAGCGGCTACAATGAGCAGTTCTTC. Translation gives CASSEEGTSGYNEQFF.

This clonotype was picked up a small number of times. A read error may produce the germline difference seen at one junction end. This chain connects TRBV6-5 to TRBJ2-2; D possibly corresponds to TRBD2 (5 bases). The CDR3 spans 15 residues. From germline, CDR1 is MNHEY and CDR2 SVGAGI. DNA of the CDR3: TGCGCCAGCTGCACCAGGAGGCCGAACATCGGGGAGCTGTTTTTT. Protein: CASCTRRPNIGELFF.

A remark on this clonotype: Likely a read error: the CDR3 ends without its conserved phenylalanine or tryptophan. The chain uses TRBV11-2 and TRBJ2-1, with D uncertain. The CDR3 has 14 residues. The germline gives CDR1 SGHAT, CDR2 FQNNGV. DNA for the CDR3: TGTGCGAGCAGCTTGGGCAGTGCCGACAATGAGCAGTTCTAC. It translates to CASSLGSADNEQFY.

This clonotype was seen a handful of times. Because it lacks the conserved phenylalanine or tryptophan at the end, this CDR3 is likely a read error. The gene calls are TRBV11-2 and TRBJ2-1; 8 nucleotides line up with TRBD2. V dropped 7 bases and J dropped 0; count of bases not matched to a gene: 2. Germline CDR1 and CDR2: SGHAT and FQNNGV. CDR3 size: 14 residues. The CDR3 coding sequence is TGTGCCAGCAACACTAGCGGCTCCTACAATGAGCAGTTCCTC. Translation gives CASNTSGSYNEQFL.

The sample holds many counts of this clonotype. The gene calls are TRBV12-3 or TRBV12-4 and TRBJ2-5, with D tentatively TRBD1 (5 bases). CDR3 size: 11 residues. V lost 5 bases to trimming and J lost 9 bases, with 10 bases between them. This CDR3 reads CASSLIGAQYF. DNA for the CDR3: TGTGCCAGCAGTCTCATAGGGGCCCAGTACTTC.

This clonotype showed up just once. This may arise from a read error, as a much more abundant clone is one base away. The rearrangement joins TRBV7-9 to TRBJ2-2, with TRBD2 matching 11 bases. The CDR3 has 17 residues. Per germline, CDR1 SEHNR and CDR2 FQNEAQ (reference sequence). V lost 2 bases and J lost 6; bases outside the gene matches: 8. The CDR3 here is CASSLYGSSGRAGELFF. The CDR3 bases are TGTGCCAGCAGCTTATACGGGAGTAGCGGGAGGGCCGGGGAGCTGTTTTTT.

This clonotype was observed many times. The V call is TRBV11-2, the J call TRBJ2-1; 7 positions agree with TRBD2. Unmatched junction bases numbered 9, after V lost 0 bases and J lost 16 bases. This CDR3 is built from 13 residues. CDR1 and CDR2 from the germline V gene are SGHAT and FQNNGV. The CDR3 sequence: CASSLEWAGVDFF. The CDR3 DNA reads TGTGCCAGCAGCTTAGAGTGGGCGGGAGTTGATTTCTTC.